Below, one T cell receptor (beta chain) is given with its context. As yet, its antigen is unknown. Recipient blood drawn about 28 days pretransplant and days 30, 100, 180 after. Using immunoSEQ multiplex PCR, the repertoire was profiled, and TCRdb retains in-frame clones only, with some absent. The data hold 11,000 to 15,000 clones, with approximately 84% observed a single time. The sample originates from a study of T cell clonotyping in hematopoietic cell transplantation. The CDR3 is 15 residues long. V was pared by 7 bases and J by 9 bases, with 9 bases of the junction left unmatched. Germline loops: CDR1 SQVTM, CDR2 ANQGSEA. General observations from the study: After transplant, recipient diversity fell while pathologically expanded clonotypes grew through day 180. CD4 and CD8 repertoire contributions could not be separated without sorting. Few recipient clonotypes overlapped donors; over 97% were de novo at given depth.

This clonotype originated in a male patient aged 45-60 years who had an allogeneic stem cell transplant from an unrelated donor, so T cells may come from the graft donor. Some clones in this sample may be carry-over from other donors' samples. The rearrangement links TRBV29-1 to TRBJ2-1; 16 bases match TRBD2. The sample in question was PBMCs, obtained 100 days after allogeneic stem cell transplant. The DNA for the CDR3 is TGCAGCGGCCTCGGGACTAGCGGGAGGGCGGGTGAGCAGTTCTTC. Protein: CSGLGTSGRAGEQFF.